The next 20 T cell receptor beta chains were all read from a single sample in a study of a mutant IDH1 vaccine in newly diagnosed glioma. The data were produced by immunoSEQ multiplex PCR, yet TCRdb's version contains in-frame clones alone and is incomplete. The sample has 49,000 or so clones, just under 80% seen once. What these receptors recognize is not known. Time point of the sample: week 5, during vaccination. It was 300 ug of mutant IDH1 20-mer peptide that made up each vaccine dose, given with topical imiquimod. The material sequenced was PBMCs, taken from a glioma patient whose treatment included an IDH1 peptide vaccine. All receptors derive from a woman aged 40-49 years with glioma.

CDR3 bases: TGTGCCAGCCGGGACGGAGTCAACTATGGCTACACCTTC. It encodes CASRDGVNYGYTF. The V gene is TRBV27, the J gene TRBJ1-2, with D perhaps TRBD1 (5 bases). The CDR3 totals 13 residues. Germline lookup yields CDR1 MNHEY and CDR2 SMNVEV (reference sequence). The germline V and J ends were trimmed by 8 bases and 2 bases, with 12 bases remaining between them.

This rearrangement joins TRBV6-1 to TRBJ1-1; TRBD1 is a possible D gene (5 bases). The CDR3 length is 13 residues. Germline V gene lookup returns CDR1 MNHNS and CDR2 SASEGT. V was pared by 5 bases and J by 11 bases, with 18 bases between. The CDR3 coding sequence is TGTGCCAGCAGTACCCAAGCCGGGGGGAATGCTTTCTTT. Amino acid sequence: CASSTQAGGNAFF.

This chain connects TRBV27 to TRBJ1-3; 8 nucleotides match TRBD1. Germline V gene lookup returns CDR1 MNHEY and CDR2 SMNVEV (reference sequence). The CDR3 consists of 15 residues. Trimming at V came to 5 bases and at J to 0 bases, leaving 3 bases not matched to a gene. CDR3 loop: CASSPDRASGNTIYF. DNA for the CDR3: TGTGCCAGCAGTCCGGACAGGGCCTCTGGAAACACCATATATTTT.

Here the CDR3 DNA reads TGCGCCAGCAGCCAAGACACAGGGTACCGCTACACCTTC. It encodes CASSQDTGYRYTF. The V call is TRBV4-1, the J call TRBJ1-2; TRBD1 is a possible D gene (6 bases). V gave up 0 bases and J gave up 9 bases, with 11 bases separating them. The length of the CDR3 is 13 residues. Germline assignment: CDR1 MGHRA and CDR2 YSYEKL.

The gene calls are TRBV6-5 and TRBJ1-1; D is unresolved. The V gene's germline CDR1 is MNHEY and CDR2 SVGAGI. V lost 4 bases to trimming and J lost 1 base, with 10 bases between them. This CDR3 region has 14 residues. CDR3 coding DNA: TGTGCCAGCAGTTTGCTCCTGGGGAACACTGAAGCTTTCTTT. This sequence encodes CASSLLLGNTEAFF.

The chain has TRBV2 and TRBJ1-6, with a possible D match to TRBD1 (5 bases). CDR1 and CDR2 (germline): SNHLY, FYNNEI. This CDR3 has 15 residues. The V and J ends lost 3 bases and 8 bases respectively, with 14 bases between them. The CDR3 region is CASSDRGVAYSPLHF. The CDR3 coding sequence is TGTGCCAGCAGTGATCGAGGGGTGGCCTATTCACCCCTCCACTTT.

This clone was recorded a few times. The genes are TRBV7-9 and TRBJ1-4, with D uncertain. V shed 0 bases and J shed 13 bases, with 18 bases lying between them. CDR1 and CDR2 (germline): SEHNR, FQNEAQ (reference sequence). This CDR3 spans 15 amino acids. CDR3 nucleotides: TGTGCCAGCAGCTTAGCGCATCCTAAGGCCAAAGGACTGTTTTTT. The encoded protein is CASSLAHPKAKGLFF.

The chain recombines TRBV30 with TRBJ1-2, with 7 bases aligning to TRBD1. The CDR3 contains 14 residues. The germline V gene has CDR1 GTSNPN and CDR2 SVGIG (reference sequence). J gave up 4 bases and V 5 bases, and 10 bases lay outside the gene matches. CDR3: CAWEAPGTVYGYTF. The CDR3 nucleotides are TGTGCCTGGGAGGCCCCCGGGACAGTCTATGGCTACACCTTC.

Concerning this clone itself: A much larger clonotype is one base distant, so this may be a read error. The chain is built from TRBV6-1 and TRBJ1-1; no clear D. Germline values: CDR1 MNHNS, CDR2 SASEGT. The CDR3 length is 13 residues. With 4 bases removed from V and 1 base from J, the gap between germline ends came to 7 bases. The CDR3 DNA reads TGTGCCAGCAGTGGAAAGCCGAACACTGAAGCTTTCTTT. It is translated as CASSGKPNTEAFF.

The chain uses TRBV25-1 and TRBJ2-1, with D unresolved. V was cut by 3 bases and J by 0 bases, with 12 bases left in between. The V gene's germline CDR1 is MGHDK and CDR2 SYGVNS. The CDR3 has 16 amino acids. Written as DNA, the CDR3 is TGTGCCAGCAGTGATCGCAGACTGGTCTCCTACAATGAGCAGTTCTTC. Translation: CASSDRRLVSYNEQFF.

The sample holds one count of this clone. This CDR3 is also generated by other DNA sequences in the sample. The CDR3 sequence is CASSVRETQYF. In DNA, the CDR3 is TGTGCCAGCAGTGTTAGGGAGACCCAGTACTTC. The chain links TRBV6-1 to TRBJ2-5; D unresolved. This CDR3 spans 11 amino acids. Trimming removed 4 bases from V and 5 bases from J, with 5 bases in between. Germline V lookup: CDR1 MNHNS, CDR2 SASEGT.

The gene calls are TRBV5-1 and TRBJ2-5; D perhaps matches TRBD2 (6 bases). The length of the CDR3 is 16 residues. Trimming pared 4 bases from V and 1 base from J, leaving 17 bases between. Germline V gene lookup returns CDR1 SGHRS and CDR2 YFSETQ. The CDR3 nucleotides read TGCGCCAGCAGCCTTCTGGACTACAGCACCCAAGAGACCCAGTACTTC. This encodes CASSLLDYSTQETQYF.

This chain connects TRBV2 to TRBJ2-7; 8 bases are shared with TRBD1. Germline loops: CDR1 SNHLY, CDR2 FYNNEI. The CDR3 consists of 14 residues. V dropped 3 bases and J dropped 0; count of bases not matched to a gene: 1. The CDR3 sequence is CASSETGVSYEQYF. CDR3 nucleotide sequence: TGTGCCAGCAGTGAGACAGGGGTCTCCTACGAGCAGTACTTC.

The chain has TRBV5-1 and TRBJ1-2, with no clear D. CDR1 SGHRS and CDR2 YFSETQ come from the germline V gene. Trimming shortened V by 1 base and J by 0 bases, and 7 bases separated the two germline ends. The CDR3 spans 14 residues. CDR3 loop: CASSLLGPNYGYTF. In DNA form, the CDR3 reads TGCGCCAGCAGCTTGCTCGGCCCTAACTATGGCTACACCTTC. Complete variable domain (other parts from reference TRBV5-1 and TRBJ1-2): KAGVTQTPRYLIKTRGQQVTLSCSPISGHRSVSWYQQTPGQGLQFLFEYFSETQRNKGNFPGRFSGRQFSNSRSEMNVSTLELGDSALYLCASSLLGPNYGYTFGSGTRLTVV.

The CDR3 loop is CASSLRGANTGELFF. CDR3 coding DNA: TGCGCCAGCAGCTTGCGGGGGGCGAACACCGGGGAGCTGTTTTTT. The chain uses TRBV5-1 and TRBJ2-2; TRBD2 aligns across 7 bases. The CDR3 is 15 amino acids. Germline V lookup: CDR1 SGHRS, CDR2 YFSETQ. With 1 base clipped from V and 0 bases from J, the junction kept 0 bases outside the gene matches.

This chain uses TRBV29-1 with TRBJ1-1, with 7 bases fitting TRBD1. J gave up 0 bases and V 7 bases, and 5 bases lay outside the gene matches. Germline V gene sequence: CDR1 SQVTM, CDR2 ANQGSEA. The CDR3 has 13 amino acids. The CDR3 sequence is CSGSRGLNTEAFF. For the CDR3, the DNA is TGCAGCGGATCCAGGGGGTTGAACACTGAAGCTTTCTTT.

V is TRBV5-4 and J is TRBJ1-2; perhaps TRBD1 as D (5 bases). This CDR3 has 14 residues. CDR1 and CDR2 (germline): SGHNT, YYREEE (reference sequence). The ends were cut back, 2 bases at V and 8 bases at J, with 16 bases in the middle. The CDR3 DNA sequence: TGTGCCAGCAGCTTACGGCTTGCACAGGAGGGCTACACCTTC. Protein sequence: CASSLRLAQEGYTF.

This sequence joins TRBV4-1 and TRBJ2-6; D is undetermined. V gave up 6 bases and J gave up 2 bases, with 11 bases separating them. Germline CDR1 is MGHRA and CDR2 is YSYEKL. This CDR3 is 15 amino acids long. CDR3 bases: TGCGCCAGCAGGGGGTTTAGGGCTGGGGCCAACGTCCTGACTTTC. It specifies CASRGFRAGANVLTF.

This clone was seen more than once but under ten times. This chain connects TRBV19 to TRBJ1-2, with 7 bases lining up with TRBD1. The J segment lost 6 bases and the V segment lost 5 bases, leaving 21 bases of the junction unmatched. CDR1 and CDR2 (germline): LNHDA, SQIVND (reference sequence). The CDR3 is made up of 18 amino acids. DNA of the CDR3: TGTGCCAGTAGTCCCTTCGAGGTAACAGGGGCTGGCGAGAATGGCTACACCTTC. This codes for CASSPFEVTGAGENGYTF.

This clone appeared once. The chain employs TRBV5-1 and TRBJ1-1; D remains ambiguous. The CDR3 is 12 amino acids. Germline V CDR1 and CDR2: SGHRS, YFSETQ. Trimming pared 3 bases from V and 6 bases from J, leaving 9 bases between. The chain's CDR3 is CASSWTGAEAFF. The CDR3 DNA reads TGCGCCAGCAGCTGGACGGGTGCTGAAGCTTTCTTT.